The rows below give T cell receptor beta chains drawn from one sample of a study of blood T cell repertoires in COVID-19. TCRdb's copy holds only in-frame clones and misses some; the assay was immunoSEQ multiplex PCR. The sample has some 270,000 clones; around 85% are singletons. The material sequenced was peripheral blood. Receptor source: a human donor with COVID-19, enrolled during active disease. The donor label of this sample is uncertain. Both conserved end residues are part of each CDR3. Each record gives: CDR3 length, J gene, V gene, D gene, CDR3 protein. A D gene is named only where the DNA matches it firmly.

>13|TRBJ2-1|TRBV29-1|-
CSVDYSSYNEQFF
>16|TRBJ2-2|TRBV9|TRBD2
CASTVSGRPNTGELFF
>14|TRBJ1-2|TRBV27|TRBD1
CASTTGRGMYGYTF
>15|TRBJ2-7|TRBV28|-
CASKRGADSGYEQYF
>13|TRBJ2-7|TRBV10-1|-
CATKPRESYEQYF
>14|TRBJ2-7|TRBV11-2|-
CASSSGLTIYEQYF
>18|TRBJ1-4|TRBV9|-
CASSEPPAGTSTNEKLFF
>14|TRBJ1-1|TRBV6-5|-
CASSLDRDNTEAFF
>15|TRBJ1-1|TRBV11-2|TRBD1
CASSFRARGHSEAFF
>15|TRBJ1-2|TRBV18|-
CASSPLVGASYGYTF
>19|TRBJ2-1|TRBV5-1|TRBD2
CASSLAYGTSGRAGGEQFF
>19|TRBJ1-4|TRBV29-1|TRBD1
CSVEDPFRQGGSGREKLFF
>16|TRBJ1-5|TRBV10-3|-
CAVAGAPTGEGQPQHF
>17|TRBJ2-1|TRBV6-2/TRBV6-3|TRBD1
CASSSHSTGGSYNEQFF
>14|TRBJ1-1|TRBV5-1|TRBD1
CASSGGQSVTEAFF
>13|TRBJ1-2|TRBV18|TRBD1
CASSPTGGSGYTF
>14|TRBJ2-2|TRBV30|-
CAWSVGGITGELFF
>11|TRBJ2-7|TRBV20-1|TRBD1
CSARTGTEQYF
>14|TRBJ2-4|TRBV19|-
CASRDQAAKNIQYF
>16|TRBJ1-1|TRBV6-2/TRBV6-3|-
CASSYSYSVGDSEAFF
>14|TRBJ1-2|TRBV5-1|-
CASSLAGVDYGYTF
>20|TRBJ2-3|TRBV4-2|TRBD2
CASSQPGSSGRLGDTDTQYF
>12|TRBJ2-5|TRBV6-5|-
CASGLPEETQYF